This T cell receptor beta chain came from a study of T cell responses to AZD1222 COVID-19 vaccine. This clone appeared a single time. Clones were read by immunoSEQ multiplex PCR, and TCRdb kept only the in-frame ones, dropping some. The table records some 130,000 clones, around four fifths of them present only once. The J segment lost 6 bases and the V segment lost 2 bases, leaving 6 bases of the junction unmatched. CDR3 length: 14 residues. Germline CDR1 is MNHEY and CDR2 is SMNVEV (reference sequence). The starting material was peripheral blood, obtained on day 0 of AZD1222 vaccination. The rearrangement links TRBV27 to TRBJ1-2, with 7 bases fitting TRBD1. The sequence came from an adult in good health. CDR3 in amino acids: CASSLLDRDHGYTF. The CDR3 nucleotides read TGTGCCAGCAGTTTACTTGACAGGGACCATGGCTACACCTTC.